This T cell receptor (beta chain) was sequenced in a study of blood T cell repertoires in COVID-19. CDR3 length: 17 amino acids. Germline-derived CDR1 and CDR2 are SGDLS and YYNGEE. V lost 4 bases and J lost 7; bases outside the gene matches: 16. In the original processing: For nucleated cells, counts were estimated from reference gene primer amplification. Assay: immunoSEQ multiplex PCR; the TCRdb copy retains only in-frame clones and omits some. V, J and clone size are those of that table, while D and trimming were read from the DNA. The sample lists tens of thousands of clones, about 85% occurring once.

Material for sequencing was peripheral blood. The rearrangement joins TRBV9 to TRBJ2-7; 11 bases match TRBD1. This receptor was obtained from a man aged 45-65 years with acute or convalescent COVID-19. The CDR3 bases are TGTGCCAGCAGCTTAGATGCCGGGACAGGGGGATACGGGGAGCAGTACTTC. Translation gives CASSLDAGTGGYGEQYF. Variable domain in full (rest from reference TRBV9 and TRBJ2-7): DSGVTQTPKHLITATGQRVTLRCSPRSGDLSVYWYQQSLDQGLQFLIQYYNGEERAKGNILERFSAQQFPDLHSELNLSSLELGDSALYFCASSLDAGTGGYGEQYFGPGTRLTVT.